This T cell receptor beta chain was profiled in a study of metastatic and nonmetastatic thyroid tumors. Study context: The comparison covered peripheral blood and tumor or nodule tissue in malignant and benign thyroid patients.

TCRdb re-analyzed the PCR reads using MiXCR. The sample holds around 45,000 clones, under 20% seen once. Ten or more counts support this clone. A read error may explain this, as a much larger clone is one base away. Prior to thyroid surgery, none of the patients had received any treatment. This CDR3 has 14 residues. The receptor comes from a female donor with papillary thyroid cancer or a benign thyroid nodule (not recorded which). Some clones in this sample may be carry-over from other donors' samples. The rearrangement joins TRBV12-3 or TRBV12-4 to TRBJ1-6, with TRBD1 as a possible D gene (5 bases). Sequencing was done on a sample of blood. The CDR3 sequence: CASSSRQGHSPPHF. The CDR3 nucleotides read TGTGCCAGCAGTTCGCGTCAGGGTCATTCACCCCCCCACTTT.